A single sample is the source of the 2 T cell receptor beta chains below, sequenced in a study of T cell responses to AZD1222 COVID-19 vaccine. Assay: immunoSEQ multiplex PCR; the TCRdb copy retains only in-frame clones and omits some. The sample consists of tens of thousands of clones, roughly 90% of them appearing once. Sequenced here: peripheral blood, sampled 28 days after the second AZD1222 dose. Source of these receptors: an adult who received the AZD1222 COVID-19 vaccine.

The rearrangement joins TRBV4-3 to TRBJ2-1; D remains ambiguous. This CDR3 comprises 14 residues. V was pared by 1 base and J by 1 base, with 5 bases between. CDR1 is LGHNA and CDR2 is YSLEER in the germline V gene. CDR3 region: CASSQVRSYNEQFF. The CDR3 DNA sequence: TGCGCCAGCAGCCAAGTAAGGTCCTACAATGAGCAGTTCTTC.

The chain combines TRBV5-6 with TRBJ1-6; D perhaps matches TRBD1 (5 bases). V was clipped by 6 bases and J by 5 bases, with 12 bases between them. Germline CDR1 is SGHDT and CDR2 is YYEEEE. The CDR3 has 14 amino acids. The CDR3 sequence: CASTGRAHNSPLHF. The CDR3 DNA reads TGTGCCAGCACTGGCAGGGCCCATAATTCACCCCTCCACTTT. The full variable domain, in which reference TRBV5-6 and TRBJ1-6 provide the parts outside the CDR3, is DAGVTQSPTHLIKTRGQQVTLRCSPKSGHDTVSWYQQALGQGPQFIFQYYEEEERQRGNFPDRFSGHQFPNYSSELNVNALLLGDSALYLCASTGRAHNSPLHFGNGTRLTVT.